Each of the 6 T cell receptor beta chains below was sequenced from the same sample in a study of post-analysis software for immune sequencing data (dated by TCRdb to between 2014 and 2016). Results and caveats for the whole study, not just this receptor: Significantly higher frequencies in patients than in controls were found for roughly 5 TRBV segments, including TRBV5-6, TRBV5-1 and TRBV20-1.

For these TCRs, the target antigens are not known. The library relied on PCR. Sequenced on an Illumina HiSeq 2500. To reduce PCR and sequencing biases, unique molecular identifiers were built into the TCR beta cDNA libraries. TCRdb reprocessed the public reads (quality trimming at Q25 with fastp, clone calling with MiXCR) and kept in-frame beta chains. All rows with the same CDR3 protein become a single entry with the most common DNA and genes. In all, the sample holds more than 450,000 distinct CDR3 sequences, and roughly 45% of those were seen once. The biggest ten clones account for around 1.7% of the sample. Sequencing was performed on blood. The receptor source for this set is a girl under 18 with multiple sclerosis.

This sequence joins TRBV9 and TRBJ2-1; no definite D call. Germline values: CDR1 SGDLS, CDR2 YYNGEE. The CDR3 has 16 residues. Trimming left V 4 bases short and J 3 bases short, with 17 bases between. The CDR3 coding sequence is TGTGCCAGCAGCCCTCTCGATGGCAGATACTACAATGAGCAGTTCTTC. This translates into CASSPLDGRYYNEQFF.

The sample holds a few counts of this clonotype. This sequence joins TRBV12-3 or TRBV12-4 and TRBJ2-4, with TRBD2 matching over 7 bases. The CDR3 spans 16 residues. The V segment lost 0 bases and the J segment 5 bases; nucleotides outside the gene matches: 7. The CDR3 DNA reads TGTGCCAGCAGTTTAGCTCTGGGGAGGGTGGAAAACATTCAGTACTTC. This codes for CASSLALGRVENIQYF.

Only a few counts were recorded for this clonotype. The gene calls are TRBV29-1 and TRBJ1-2; 9 bases match TRBD1. CDR1 is SQVTM and CDR2 is ANQGSEA in the germline V gene. Trimming cost V 4 bases and J 8 bases; bases outside gene matches: 11. This CDR3 is 14 amino acids long. DNA of the CDR3: TGCAGCGTTGTGGGGACAGGGACTTGGGGAGGCTACACCTTC. Protein: CSVVGTGTWGGYTF.

This clonotype came up a few times. This chain uses TRBV4-2 with TRBJ1-2; D is uncertain. Trimming shortened V by 0 bases and J by 4 bases, and 9 bases separated the two germline ends. The CDR3 spans 14 residues. Germline V gives CDR1 LGHNA, CDR2 YNFKEQ. CDR3 loop: CASSQEPSIYGYTF. The DNA of the CDR3 is TGTGCCAGCAGCCAAGAACCCAGTATCTATGGCTACACCTTC.

The V gene is TRBV4-1, the J gene TRBJ2-5, with TRBD1 identical over 11 bases. The tail of the sequence fits TRBJ2-7 better, so the J call may be wrong. Germline CDR1 reads MGHRA; CDR2 reads YSYEKL. This CDR3 comprises 16 residues. The chain's CDR3 is CASSQVGTGGPHEQYF. For the CDR3, the DNA is TGCGCCAGCAGCCAAGTCGGGACAGGGGGGCCCCACGAGCAGTACTTC.

There are a few counts of this clonotype. The chain links TRBV4-1 to TRBJ2-7; TRBD1 agrees at 9 bases. Germline V CDR1 and CDR2: MGHRA, YSYEKL. J lost 4 bases, V lost 3 bases, and 7 bases had no gene match. The CDR3 totals 15 residues. CDR3 amino acids: CASSHRRTGVYEQYF. The CDR3 nucleotides read TGCGCCAGCAGCCATCGCCGGACAGGGGTATACGAGCAGTACTTC.